The T cell receptor (beta chain) under discussion was sequenced for a study of shared clonotypes between healthy human individuals. Profiling relied on immunoSEQ multiplex PCR, and the TCRdb table lists in-frame clones only, not all of them. The profile shows about 1,500,000 clones, around 95% of them singletons. Germline loops: CDR1 SGHDT, CDR2 YYEEEE. This CDR3 has 15 amino acids. The ends lost 0 bases at V and 6 bases at J; junction bases unmatched: 2. The TCR comes from a man aged 25 to 40 in good health. The specimen was naive CD4+ T cells sorted from blood. Subset here: CD45RA+ positively selected. The rearrangement links TRBV5-6 to TRBJ2-1; 11 bases are a match to TRBD2. The CDR3 DNA sequence: TGTGCCAGCAGCTTGGTAGCGGGAGGGCGCAATGAGCAGTTCTTC. Translation: CASSLVAGGRNEQFF.